This is a list of T cell receptor beta chains from one sample in a study of blood T cell repertoires in COVID-19. The method was immunoSEQ multiplex PCR; TCRdb's version includes in-frame clones alone and lacks a portion of them. The data hold roughly 75,000 clones, with approximately 79% observed a single time. The material sequenced was peripheral blood. The source is a human donor with acute or convalescent COVID-19. The donor label of this sample is uncertain. Both conserved end residues are part of each CDR3. The order of the fields is D gene, J gene, clone size, V gene, CDR3 protein, CDR3 DNA. D genes are given only for firm matches. Clone size is not always given. Where it is, it says once, few, many or a class for expanded clones.

D: TRBD1
J: TRBJ1-6
size: -
V: TRBV4-2
CDR3: CASSQGQGGSPLHF
DNA: TGTGCCAGCAGCCAAGGACAGGGGGGTTCACCCCTCCACTTT

D: -
J: TRBJ1-2
size: -
V: TRBV6-5
CDR3: CASMVGGSYGYTF
DNA: TGTGCCAGCATGGTCGGGGGGTCCTATGGCTACACCTTC

D: TRBD2
J: TRBJ2-7
size: -
V: TRBV5-6
CDR3: CASSQPGLAYEQYF
DNA: TGTGCCAGCAGCCAACCGGGACTAGCCTACGAGCAGTACTTC

D: -
J: TRBJ2-1
size: -
V: TRBV5-4
CDR3: CASAPRSSNEQFF
DNA: TGTGCCAGCGCCCCTCGGAGCTCCAATGAGCAGTTCTTC

D: -
J: TRBJ1-1
size: -
V: TRBV7-9
CDR3: CASSLIAGSEAFF
DNA: TGTGCCAGCAGCCTCATCGCAGGAAGTGAAGCTTTCTTT

D: TRBD1
J: TRBJ1-5
size: few
V: TRBV2
CDR3: CASSRQGVALNQPQHF
DNA: TGTGCCAGCAGTAGACAGGGAGTGGCCTTAAATCAGCCCCAGCATTTT

D: TRBD2
J: TRBJ2-1
size: -
V: TRBV18
CDR3: CASSLGLGANEQFF
DNA: TGTGCCAGCTCCTTAGGACTAGGGGCTAATGAGCAGTTCTTC

D: TRBD2
J: TRBJ2-3
size: -
V: TRBV10-3
CDR3: CAITSGSSDTQYF
DNA: TGTGCCATCACCAGCGGGAGCTCAGATACGCAGTATTTT

D: -
J: TRBJ2-2
size: -
V: TRBV5-6
CDR3: CASSFSRGELFF
DNA: TGTGCCAGCAGCTTTTCTAGGGGGGAGCTGTTTTTT

D: -
J: TRBJ1-5
size: -
V: TRBV3-1/TRBV3-2
CDR3: CASSQDPGSNQPQHF
DNA: TGTGCCAGCAGCCAAGATCCGGGTAGCAATCAGCCCCAGCATTTT

D: -
J: TRBJ2-3
size: -
V: TRBV7-9
CDR3: CASSFGRGVGDTQYF
DNA: TGTGCCAGCAGCTTCGGCAGGGGGGTAGGAGATACGCAGTATTTT

D: -
J: TRBJ2-3
size: -
V: TRBV5-5
CDR3: CASSLARGTDTQYF
DNA: TGTGCCAGCAGCTTGGCCAGGGGCACAGATACGCAGTATTTT

D: TRBD2
J: TRBJ2-2
size: -
V: TRBV9
CDR3: CASSVRREATNTGELFF
DNA: TGTGCCAGCAGCGTGCGGCGGGAGGCAACTAACACCGGGGAGCTGTTTTTT

D: -
J: TRBJ1-2
size: -
V: TRBV28
CDR3: CASSLGQNYGYTF
DNA: TGTGCCAGCAGTTTAGGTCAGAACTATGGCTACACCTTC

D: TRBD1
J: TRBJ1-4
size: -
V: TRBV28
CDR3: CASSLAGTGGTLREKLFF
DNA: TGTGCCAGCAGTTTAGCGGGGACAGGGGGCACCTTACGGGAAAAACTGTTTTTT

D: TRBD2
J: TRBJ2-3
size: -
V: TRBV19
CDR3: CASSIPGLAGGPDTQYF
DNA: TGTGCCAGTAGTATCCCCGGACTAGCGGGAGGGCCAGATACGCAGTATTTT

D: TRBD2
J: TRBJ2-1
size: -
V: TRBV5-4
CDR3: CASSDTSGSIDEQFF
DNA: TGTGCCAGCAGCGATACTAGCGGGAGCATCGATGAGCAGTTCTTC

D: TRBD2
J: TRBJ2-3
size: -
V: TRBV5-1
CDR3: CASSLGLAGVSSDTQYF
DNA: TGCGCCAGCAGCCTCGGGCTAGCGGGAGTCTCCTCAGATACGCAGTATTTT

D: TRBD2
J: TRBJ2-1
size: -
V: TRBV4-2
CDR3: CASSQGSSGISNEQFF
DNA: TGTGCCAGCAGCCAAGGGTCTAGCGGGATTTCTAATGAGCAGTTCTTC

D: -
J: TRBJ2-5
size: -
V: TRBV10-3
CDR3: CAISDGRAETQYF
DNA: TGTGCCATCAGTGACGGCAGGGCAGAGACCCAGTACTTC

D: TRBD2
J: TRBJ2-5
size: -
V: TRBV7-2
CDR3: CASSSEGTSGIKTQYF
DNA: TGTGCCAGCAGCTCCGAAGGGACTAGCGGGATAAAGACCCAGTACTTC

D: -
J: TRBJ1-1
size: -
V: TRBV10-3
CDR3: CAISPGNRFEAFF
DNA: TGTGCCATCAGTCCCGGGAACCGATTTGAAGCTTTCTTT

D: -
J: TRBJ2-3
size: -
V: TRBV23-1
CDR3: CASSPNCAHPGTDTQYF
DNA: TGCGCCAGCAGTCCCAATTGTGCACACCCCGGCACAGATACGCAGTATTTT

D: -
J: TRBJ2-7
size: few
V: TRBV14
CDR3: CASSQDGSYEQYF
DNA: TGTGCCAGCAGCCAAGACGGTAGCTACGAGCAGTACTTC

D: TRBD1
J: TRBJ1-2
size: -
V: TRBV6-5
CDR3: CASREDREGIYGYTF
DNA: TGTGCCAGCAGAGAGGACAGGGAGGGGATCTATGGCTACACCTTC

D: -
J: TRBJ1-1
size: -
V: TRBV6-5
CDR3: CASTADGGTEAFF
DNA: TGTGCCAGCACTGCCGACGGGGGGACTGAAGCTTTCTTT

D: TRBD2
J: TRBJ2-1
size: once
V: TRBV5-4
CDR3: CASSLDGGRTNEQFF
DNA: TGTGCCAGCAGCTTGGATGGCGGGAGGACGAATGAGCAGTTCTTC

D: TRBD2
J: TRBJ2-1
size: -
V: TRBV19
CDR3: CASSPLAGGPNEQFF
DNA: TGTGCCAGTAGTCCACTAGCGGGGGGCCCCAATGAGCAGTTCTTC

D: TRBD2
J: TRBJ2-3
size: few
V: TRBV5-6
CDR3: CASSLALAGATDTQYF
DNA: TGTGCCAGCAGCTTGGCACTAGCGGGGGCAACAGATACGCAGTATTTT

D: -
J: TRBJ1-1
size: -
V: TRBV29-1
CDR3: CSAPGTLNTEAFF
DNA: TGCAGCGCCCCCGGGACACTTAACACTGAAGCTTTCTTT

D: TRBD1
J: TRBJ1-2
size: -
V: TRBV27
CDR3: CASSPAARDSVIYGYTF
DNA: TGTGCCAGCAGTCCCGCTGCCCGGGACAGCGTTATCTATGGCTACACCTTC

D: -
J: TRBJ2-5
size: -
V: TRBV15
CDR3: CATSRVNAGAQETQYF
DNA: TGTGCCACCAGCAGAGTTAATGCGGGGGCACAAGAGACCCAGTACTTC

D: -
J: TRBJ1-1
size: -
V: TRBV9
CDR3: CASSVGVERGSTEAFF
DNA: TGTGCCAGCAGCGTGGGCGTGGAAAGGGGGAGCACTGAAGCTTTCTTT

D: -
J: TRBJ2-1
size: -
V: TRBV9
CDR3: CASSGGHQSSYNEQFF
DNA: TGTGCCAGCAGCGGAGGACACCAGAGCTCCTACAATGAGCAGTTCTTC

D: TRBD2
J: TRBJ2-1
size: -
V: TRBV19
CDR3: CASSRTSGNNEQFF
DNA: TGTGCCAGTAGTCGGACTAGCGGTAACAATGAGCAGTTCTTC

D: -
J: TRBJ1-1
size: -
V: TRBV6-5
CDR3: CASSYSNRGNTEAFF
DNA: TGTGCCAGCAGTTATTCAAACCGGGGGAACACTGAAGCTTTCTTT

D: -
J: TRBJ1-2
size: -
V: TRBV7-2
CDR3: CASSPGVNYGYTF
DNA: TGTGCCAGCAGCCCCGGGGTTAACTATGGCTACACCTTC

D: -
J: TRBJ1-6
size: few
V: TRBV10-3
CDR3: CAIRGGDNSPLHF
DNA: TGTGCCATCAGGGGGGGGGATAATTCACCCCTCCACTTT

D: TRBD2
J: TRBJ2-2
size: -
V: TRBV24-1
CDR3: CATSDVGLAGAGELFF
DNA: TGTGCCACCAGTGACGTGGGACTAGCGGGGGCCGGGGAGCTGTTTTTT

D: -
J: TRBJ2-7
size: once
V: TRBV28
CDR3: CASSHRGAYEQYF
DNA: TGTGCCAGCAGTCATCGCGGGGCCTACGAGCAGTACTTC

D: TRBD2
J: TRBJ2-3
size: -
V: TRBV6-5
CDR3: CASALGLAGTDTQYF
DNA: TGTGCCAGCGCATTGGGACTAGCGGGCACAGATACGCAGTATTTT

D: TRBD1
J: TRBJ1-2
size: -
V: TRBV7-8
CDR3: CASTTTGGDYGYTF
DNA: TGTGCCAGCACCACCACAGGGGGCGACTATGGCTACACCTTC

D: -
J: TRBJ2-2
size: -
V: TRBV5-5
CDR3: CASSPPGGRTGELFF
DNA: TGTGCCAGCAGCCCCCCCGGGGGTCGGACCGGGGAGCTGTTTTTT

D: TRBD1
J: TRBJ1-4
size: -
V: TRBV5-6
CDR3: CASSLMGETGEGEKLFF
DNA: TGTGCCAGCAGCCTGATGGGGGAGACAGGGGAAGGTGAAAAACTGTTTTTT